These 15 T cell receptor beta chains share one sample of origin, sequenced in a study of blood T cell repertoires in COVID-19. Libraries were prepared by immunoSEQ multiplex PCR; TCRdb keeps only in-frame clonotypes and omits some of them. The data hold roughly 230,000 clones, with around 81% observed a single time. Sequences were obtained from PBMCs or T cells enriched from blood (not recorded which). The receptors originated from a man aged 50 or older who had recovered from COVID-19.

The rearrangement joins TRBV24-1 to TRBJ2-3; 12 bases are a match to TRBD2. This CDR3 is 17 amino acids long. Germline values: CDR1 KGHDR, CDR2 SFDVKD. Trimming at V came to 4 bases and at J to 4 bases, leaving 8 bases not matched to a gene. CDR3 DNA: TGTGCCACCAGTGACACGTCCCTAGCGGGGGGGCCAGATACGCAGTATTTT. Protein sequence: CATSDTSLAGGPDTQYF.

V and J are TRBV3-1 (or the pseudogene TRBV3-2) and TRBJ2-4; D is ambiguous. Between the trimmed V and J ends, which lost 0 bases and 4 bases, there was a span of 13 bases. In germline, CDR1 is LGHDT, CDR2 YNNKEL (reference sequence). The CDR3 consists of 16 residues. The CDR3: CASSQEATLRKNIQYF. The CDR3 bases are TGTGCCAGCAGCCAAGAGGCCACCTTGAGGAAAAACATTCAGTACTTC.

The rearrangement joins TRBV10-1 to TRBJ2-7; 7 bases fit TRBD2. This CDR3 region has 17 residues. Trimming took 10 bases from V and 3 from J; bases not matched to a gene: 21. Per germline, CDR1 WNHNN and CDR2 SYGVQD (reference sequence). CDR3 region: CATRFCRSAGGDYEQYF. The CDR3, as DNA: TGCGCCACCCGTTTTTGTAGATCAGCTGGGGGGGACTACGAGCAGTACTTC.

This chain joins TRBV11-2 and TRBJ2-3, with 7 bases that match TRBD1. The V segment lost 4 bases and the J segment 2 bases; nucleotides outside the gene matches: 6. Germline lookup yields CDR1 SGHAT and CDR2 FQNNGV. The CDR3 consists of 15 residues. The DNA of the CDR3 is TGTGCCAGCAGCTGGCCGGGACAGATCACAGATACGCAGTATTTT. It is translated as CASSWPGQITDTQYF.

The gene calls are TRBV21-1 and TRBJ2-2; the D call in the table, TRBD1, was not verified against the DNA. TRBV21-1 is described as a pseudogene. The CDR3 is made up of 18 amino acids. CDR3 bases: TGTGCCAGCAGCTCCCGAGGTCCGGACAGGGGGGACACCGGGGAGCTGTTTTTT. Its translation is CASSSRGPDRGDTGELFF.

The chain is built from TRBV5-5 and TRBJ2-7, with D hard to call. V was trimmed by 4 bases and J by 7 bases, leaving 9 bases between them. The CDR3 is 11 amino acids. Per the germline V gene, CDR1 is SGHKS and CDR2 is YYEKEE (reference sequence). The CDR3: CASSPSGEQYF. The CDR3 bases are TGTGCCAGCAGCCCCTCGGGTGAGCAGTACTTC.

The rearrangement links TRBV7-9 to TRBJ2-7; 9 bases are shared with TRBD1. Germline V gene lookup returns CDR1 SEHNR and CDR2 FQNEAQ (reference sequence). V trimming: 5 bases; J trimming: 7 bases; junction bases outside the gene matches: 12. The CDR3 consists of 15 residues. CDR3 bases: TGTGCCAGCAGCCCTGGACAGGGGCATTCGGGGGAGCAGTACTTC. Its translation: CASSPGQGHSGEQYF.

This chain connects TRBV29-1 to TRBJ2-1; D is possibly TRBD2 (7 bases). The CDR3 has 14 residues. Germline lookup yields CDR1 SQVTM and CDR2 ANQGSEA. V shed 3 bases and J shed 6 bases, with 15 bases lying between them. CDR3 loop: CSVDSGGRSNEQFF. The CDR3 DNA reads TGCAGCGTTGATTCGGGGGGCCGGAGCAATGAGCAGTTCTTC.

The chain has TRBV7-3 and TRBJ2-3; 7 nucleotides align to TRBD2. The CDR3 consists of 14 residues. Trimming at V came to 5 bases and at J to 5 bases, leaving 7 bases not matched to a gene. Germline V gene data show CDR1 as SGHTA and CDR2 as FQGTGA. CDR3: CASSPPGGGDTQYF. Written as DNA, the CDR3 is TGTGCCAGCAGCCCCCCGGGCGGGGGAGATACGCAGTATTTT. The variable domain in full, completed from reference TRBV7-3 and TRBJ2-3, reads GAGVSQTPSNKVTEKGKYVELRCDPISGHTALYWYRQSLGQGPEFLIYFQGTGAADDSGLPNDRFFAVRPEGSVSTLKIQRTERGDSAVYLCASSPPGGGDTQYFGPGTRLTVL.

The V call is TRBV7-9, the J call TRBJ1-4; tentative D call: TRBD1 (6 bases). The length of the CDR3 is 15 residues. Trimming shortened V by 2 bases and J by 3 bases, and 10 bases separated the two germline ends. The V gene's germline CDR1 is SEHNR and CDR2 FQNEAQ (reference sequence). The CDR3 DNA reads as TGTGCCAGCAGCTTACAGACAGGCGCTAATGAAAAACTGTTTTTT. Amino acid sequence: CASSLQTGANEKLFF. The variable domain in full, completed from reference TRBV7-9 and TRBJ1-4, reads DTGVSQNPRHKITKRGQNVTFRCDPISEHNRLYWYRQTLGQGPEFLTYFQNEAQLEKSRLLSDRFSAERPKGSFSTLEIQRTEQGDSAMYLCASSLQTGANEKLFFGSGTQLSVL.

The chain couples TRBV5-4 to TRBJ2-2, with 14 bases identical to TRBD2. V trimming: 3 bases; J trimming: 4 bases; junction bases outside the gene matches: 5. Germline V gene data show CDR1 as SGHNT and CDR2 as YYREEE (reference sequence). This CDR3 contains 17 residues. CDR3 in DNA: TGTGCCAGCAGCTCCGCCGGGACTAGCGGGAGCACCGGGGAGCTGTTTTTT. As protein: CASSSAGTSGSTGELFF.

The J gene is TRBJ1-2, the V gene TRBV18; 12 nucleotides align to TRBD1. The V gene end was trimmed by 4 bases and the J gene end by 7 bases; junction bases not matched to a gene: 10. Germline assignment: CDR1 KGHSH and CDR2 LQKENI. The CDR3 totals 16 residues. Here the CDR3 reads CASSLSRDRGQSGYTF. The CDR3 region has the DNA TGTGCCAGCTCACTAAGCCGGGACAGGGGGCAAAGTGGCTACACCTTC.

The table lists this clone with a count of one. The CDR3 nucleotides read TGTGCCAGCAGCCAAGAGCCGAGACACACGAACACTGAAGCTTTCTTT. Translating it yields CASSQEPRHTNTEAFF. The chain employs TRBV3-1 (or the pseudogene TRBV3-2) and TRBJ1-1, with D unresolved. The CDR3 is 16 amino acids. Germline CDR1 is LGHDT and CDR2 is YNNKEL (reference sequence). Trimming pared 0 bases from V and 1 base from J, leaving 12 bases between.

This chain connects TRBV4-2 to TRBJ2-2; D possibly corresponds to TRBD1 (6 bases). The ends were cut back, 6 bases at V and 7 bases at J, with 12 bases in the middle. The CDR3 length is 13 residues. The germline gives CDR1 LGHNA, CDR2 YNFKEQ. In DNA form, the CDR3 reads TGTGCCAGCAGTCCCTCAGGGGACGGGGAGCTGTTTTTT. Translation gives CASSPSGDGELFF.

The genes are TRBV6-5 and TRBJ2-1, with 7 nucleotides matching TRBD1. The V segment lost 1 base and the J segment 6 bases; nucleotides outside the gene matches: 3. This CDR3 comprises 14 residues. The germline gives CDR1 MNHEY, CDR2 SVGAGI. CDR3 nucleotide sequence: TGTGCCAGCAGTTACTGGGGACAGCGCAATGAGCAGTTCTTC. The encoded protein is CASSYWGQRNEQFF.